The T cell receptor beta chain described here comes from a study of post-analysis software for immune sequencing data. At the level of the study: As for disease course, relapsing-remitting, secondary progressive and progressive-relapsing multiple sclerosis were all included. The study's findings and limits: Relative to controls, patients had about five TRBV segments at higher frequency, with TRBV5-6, TRBV5-1 and TRBV20-1 among these. Batch-matched samples strongly co-clustered by F measure. For normalized Chao1 diversity, multiple sclerosis patients scored significantly lower than controls did.

Unique molecular identifiers had been added to the TCR beta cDNA libraries. T cells numbering about 0.9 to 11 million yielded 450,000 to 500,000 cDNA molecules. TCRdb independently ran MiXCR on the PCR reads; one entry per CDR3 protein. The repertoire holds 740,000 or so distinct CDR3 sequences, with around 50% as singletons. This clonotype was detected only a few times. Antigen: not known. Trimming removed 2 bases at V and 9 bases at J, with 17 bases between. Germline V gene lookup returns CDR1 MNHNY and CDR2 SVGAGI (reference sequence). This CDR3 is built from 16 residues. The material sequenced was blood. This receptor was identified in a girl under 18 with multiple sclerosis. This chain joins TRBV6-6 and TRBJ2-6, with D perhaps TRBD1 or TRBD2 (5 bases each). DNA for the CDR3: TGTGCCAGCAGTTACCCGGGGCCAGGGACCCTCAACGTCCTGACTTTC. It is translated as CASSYPGPGTLNVLTF.